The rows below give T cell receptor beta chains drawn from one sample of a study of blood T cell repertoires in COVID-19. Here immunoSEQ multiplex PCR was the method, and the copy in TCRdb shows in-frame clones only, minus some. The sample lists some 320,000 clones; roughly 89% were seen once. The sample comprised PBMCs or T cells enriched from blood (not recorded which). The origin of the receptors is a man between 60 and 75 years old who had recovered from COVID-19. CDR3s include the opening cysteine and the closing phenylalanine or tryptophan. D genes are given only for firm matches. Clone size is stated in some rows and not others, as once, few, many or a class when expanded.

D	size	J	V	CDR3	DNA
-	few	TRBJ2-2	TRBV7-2	CASSAGTYTGELFF	TGTGCCAGCAGCGCCGGGACTTACACCGGGGAGCTGTTTTTT
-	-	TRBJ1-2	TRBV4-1	CASSQGGRVGGYTF	TGCGCCAGCAGCCAAGGGGGCAGGGTAGGAGGCTACACCTTC
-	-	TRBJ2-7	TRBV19	CASSILGGSSYEQYF	TGTGCCAGTAGTATTCTTGGGGGCTCGAGCTACGAGCAGTACTTC
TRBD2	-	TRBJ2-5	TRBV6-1	CASSEMVGGRAAETQYF	TGTGCCAGCAGTGAAATGGTGGGTGGGAGGGCCGCAGAGACCCAGTACTTC
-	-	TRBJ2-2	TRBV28	CASGPGWRELFF	TGTGCCAGCGGCCCAGGGTGGAGGGAGCTGTTTTTT
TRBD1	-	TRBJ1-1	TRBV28	CASSLQGALGAFF	TGTGCCAGCAGCCTACAGGGGGCATTAGGGGCTTTCTTT
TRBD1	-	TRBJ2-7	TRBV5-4	CASSMGQGGEQYF	TGTGCCAGCAGCATGGGACAGGGAGGAGAGCAGTACTTC
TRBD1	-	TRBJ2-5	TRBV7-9	CASIEGQEETQYF	TGTGCCAGCATCGAGGGACAGGAAGAGACCCAGTACTTC
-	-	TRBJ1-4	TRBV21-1	CASSSQGVINEKLFF	TGTGCCAGCAGCTCCCAAGGGGTGATTAATGAAAAACTGTTTTTT
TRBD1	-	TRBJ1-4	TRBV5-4	CASSGRDSANEKLFF	TGTGCCAGCAGCGGTAGGGACAGTGCTAATGAAAAACTGTTTTTT
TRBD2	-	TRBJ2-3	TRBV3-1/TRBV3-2	CASSPGTSGRDTDTQYF	TGTGCCAGCAGCCCTGGGACTAGCGGGAGGGACACAGATACGCAGTATTTT
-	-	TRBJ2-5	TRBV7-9	CASSITGGGETQYF	TGTGCCAGCAGTATTACCGGGGGTGGAGAGACCCAGTACTTC
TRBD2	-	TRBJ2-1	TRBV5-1	CASSQTPSGISNEQFF	TGCGCCAGCAGCCAAACACCTAGCGGGATCTCCAATGAGCAGTTCTTC
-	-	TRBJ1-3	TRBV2	CARRDSSGNTIYF	TGTGCCAGAAGGGACTCCTCTGGAAACACCATATATTTT
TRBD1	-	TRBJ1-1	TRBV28	CASSLTDRGNTEAFF	TGTGCCAGCAGTCTCACCGACAGGGGAAACACTGAAGCTTTCTTT
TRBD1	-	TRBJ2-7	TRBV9	CASSVTGTGSAQYF	TGTGCCAGCAGCGTAACCGGGACAGGGTCGGCGCAGTACTTC
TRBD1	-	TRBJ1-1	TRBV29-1	CSVERQGDTEAFF	TGCAGCGTTGAGCGCCAGGGGGACACTGAAGCTTTCTTT
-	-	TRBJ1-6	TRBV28	CASSPLGGLNSPLHF	TGTGCCAGCAGTCCCCTTGGGGGCCTGAATTCACCCCTCCACTTT
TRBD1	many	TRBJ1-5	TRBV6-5	CASRQQGVGNQPQHF	TGTGCCAGCAGGCAACAGGGGGTGGGCAATCAGCCCCAGCATTTT
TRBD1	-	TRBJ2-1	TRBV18	CASSQGGSAYNEQFF	TGTGCCAGCTCACAAGGGGGCTCCGCCTACAATGAGCAGTTCTTC